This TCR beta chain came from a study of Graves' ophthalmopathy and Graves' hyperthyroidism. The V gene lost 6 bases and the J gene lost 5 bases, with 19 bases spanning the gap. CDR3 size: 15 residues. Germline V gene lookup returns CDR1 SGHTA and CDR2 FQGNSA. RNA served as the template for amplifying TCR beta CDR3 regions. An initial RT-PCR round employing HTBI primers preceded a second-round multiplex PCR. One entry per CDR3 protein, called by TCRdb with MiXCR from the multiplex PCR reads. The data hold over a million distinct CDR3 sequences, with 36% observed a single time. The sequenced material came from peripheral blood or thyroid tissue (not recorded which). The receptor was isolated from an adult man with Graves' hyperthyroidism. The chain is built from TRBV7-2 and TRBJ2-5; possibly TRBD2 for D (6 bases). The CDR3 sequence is CASRKGSGGSETQYF. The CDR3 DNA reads TGTGCCAGCAGAAAGGGGTCCGGGGGATCGGAGACCCAGTACTTC. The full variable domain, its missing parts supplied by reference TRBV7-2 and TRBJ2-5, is GAGVSQSPSNKVTEKGKDVELRCDPISGHTALYWYRQSLGQGLEFLIYFQGNSAPDKSGLPSDRFSAERTGGSVSTLTIQRTQQEDSAVYLCASRKGSGGSETQYFGPGTRLLVL.